This T cell receptor (beta chain) was sequenced in a study of Tregs in tolerant kidney transplant recipients. The germline CDR1 and CDR2 sequences are SNHLY and FYNNEI. CDR3 size: 11 residues. V gave up 5 bases and J gave up 4 bases, with 5 bases separating them. Repertoires were generated with immunoSEQ multiplex PCR, while TCRdb's copy carries only in-frame clones and drops some. This table holds some 240,000 clones, approximately 83% found once. Findings and caveats of the study: Validation in larger populations is needed because few patients were studied.

In the case of this clone: Its antigen is unidentified.

Sequences were obtained from CD4+ T cells from blood. J is TRBJ1-2 and V is TRBV2; D is uncertain. The receptor was isolated from a human donor in good health. CDR3 nucleotides: TGTGCCAGCAGTAACAGCTATGGCTACACCTTC. Translated: CASSNSYGYTF.